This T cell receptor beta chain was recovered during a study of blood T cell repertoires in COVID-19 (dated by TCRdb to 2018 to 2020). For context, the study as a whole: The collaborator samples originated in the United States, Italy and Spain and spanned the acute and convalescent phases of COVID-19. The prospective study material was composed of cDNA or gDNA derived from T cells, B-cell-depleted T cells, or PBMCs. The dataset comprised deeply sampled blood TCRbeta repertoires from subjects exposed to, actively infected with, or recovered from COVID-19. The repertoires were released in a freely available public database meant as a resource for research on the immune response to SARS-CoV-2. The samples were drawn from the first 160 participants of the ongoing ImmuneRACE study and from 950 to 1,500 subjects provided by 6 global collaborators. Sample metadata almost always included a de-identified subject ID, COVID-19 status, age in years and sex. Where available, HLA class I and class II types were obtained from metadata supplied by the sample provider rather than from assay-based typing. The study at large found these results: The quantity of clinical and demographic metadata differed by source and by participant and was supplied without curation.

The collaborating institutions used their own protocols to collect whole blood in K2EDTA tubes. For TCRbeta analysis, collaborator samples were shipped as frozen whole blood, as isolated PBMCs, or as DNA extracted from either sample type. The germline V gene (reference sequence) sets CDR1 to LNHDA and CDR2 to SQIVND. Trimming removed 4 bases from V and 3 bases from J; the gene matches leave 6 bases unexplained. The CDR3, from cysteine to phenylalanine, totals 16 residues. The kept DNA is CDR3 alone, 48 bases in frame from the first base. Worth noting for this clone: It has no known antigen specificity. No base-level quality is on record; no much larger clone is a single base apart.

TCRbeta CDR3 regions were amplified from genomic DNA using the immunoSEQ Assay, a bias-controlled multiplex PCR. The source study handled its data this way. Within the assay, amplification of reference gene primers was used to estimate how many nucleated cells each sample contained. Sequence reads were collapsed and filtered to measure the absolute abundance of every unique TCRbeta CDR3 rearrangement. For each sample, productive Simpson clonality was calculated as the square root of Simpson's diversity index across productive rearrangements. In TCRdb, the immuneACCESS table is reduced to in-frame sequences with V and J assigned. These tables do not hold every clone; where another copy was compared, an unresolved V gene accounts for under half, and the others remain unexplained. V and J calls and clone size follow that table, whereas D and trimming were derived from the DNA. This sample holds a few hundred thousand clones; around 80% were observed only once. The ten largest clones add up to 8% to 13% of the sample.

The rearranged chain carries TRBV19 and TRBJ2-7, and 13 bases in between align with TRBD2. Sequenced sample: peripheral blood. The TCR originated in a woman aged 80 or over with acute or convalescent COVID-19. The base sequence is TGTGCCAGTAGTAAACCGGGACTAGCGGGAAGCTACGAGCAGTACTTC. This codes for CASSKPGLAGSYEQYF.